This record covers a single T cell receptor beta chain. This sample was included in a study of blood T cell repertoires in COVID-19. Study details: COVID-19 samples collected from the United States, Italy and Spain covered acute and convalescent phases. T cells, B-cell-depleted T cells, or PBMCs provided the cDNA or gDNA that served as material.

Clinical histories supplied by participants themselves formed the basis of cohort assignment. Losses at the gene ends were 2 bases for V and 7 bases for J; bases not matched to a gene: 9. Germline CDR1 reads MDHEN; CDR2 reads SYDVKM. This CDR3 is 15 amino acids long. Produced via immunoSEQ multiplex PCR; TCRdb's table is partial and in-frame only. The repertoire has about 430,000 clones, more than 70% of them found once; the top ten carry 1.4%. V usage is TRBV28 and J usage is TRBJ2-7; 9 bases fit TRBD1. The sequence was obtained from a woman between 18 and 29 years old who had been exposed to COVID-19. The sample comprised PBMCs or T cells enriched from blood (not recorded which). The CDR3 region has the DNA TGTGCCAGCAGTTTAGGGGGACAGGGAATGAGGGAGCAGTACTTC. Protein sequence: CASSLGGQGMREQYF. The full variable domain, with the rest looked up from reference TRBV28 and TRBJ2-7, is DVKVTQSSRYLVKRTGEKVFLECVQDMDHENMFWYRQDPGLGLRLIYFSYDVKMKEKGDIPEGYSVSREKKERFSLILESASTNQTSMYLCASSLGGQGMREQYFGPGTRLTVT.